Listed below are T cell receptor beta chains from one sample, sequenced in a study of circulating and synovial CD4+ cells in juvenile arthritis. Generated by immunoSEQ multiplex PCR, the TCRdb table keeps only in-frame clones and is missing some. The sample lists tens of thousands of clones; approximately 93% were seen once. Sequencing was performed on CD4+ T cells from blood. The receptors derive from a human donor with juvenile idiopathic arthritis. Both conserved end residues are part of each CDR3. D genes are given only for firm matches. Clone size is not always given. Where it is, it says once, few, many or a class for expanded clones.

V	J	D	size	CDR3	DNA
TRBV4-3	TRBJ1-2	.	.	CASSQVGRAGDYGYTF	TGCGCCAGCAGCCAAGTGGGTCGAGCCGGGGACTATGGCTACACCTTC
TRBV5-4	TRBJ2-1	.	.	CASSLGTRVSYNEQFF	TGTGCCAGCAGCTTGGGAACTAGGGTTTCCTACAATGAGCAGTTCTTC
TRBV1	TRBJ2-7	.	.	CTSSQTQGADYREQYF	TGCACCAGCAGCCAAACACAGGGGGCTGATTATCGCGAGCAGTACTTC
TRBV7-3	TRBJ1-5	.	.	CASSFSLGEPQHF	TGTGCCAGCAGCTTTTCTCTAGGGGAGCCCCAGCATTTT
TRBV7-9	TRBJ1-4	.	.	CASSLVGGPNEKLFF	TGTGCCAGCAGCTTGGTGGGGGGGCCTAATGAAAAACTGTTTTTT
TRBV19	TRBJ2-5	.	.	CASTPRGIETQYF	TGTGCCAGTACCCCTCGGGGGATAGAGACCCAGTACTTC
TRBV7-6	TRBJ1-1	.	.	CASSLARAMNTEAFF	TGTGCCAGCAGCTTAGCGAGGGCTATGAACACTGAAGCTTTCTTT
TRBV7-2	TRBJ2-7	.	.	CASSLADYHSYEQYF	TGTGCCAGCAGCTTAGCGGACTATCACTCCTACGAGCAGTACTTC
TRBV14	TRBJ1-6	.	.	CASSQSRAATLHF	TGTGCCAGCAGCCAGTCCAGGGCGGCAACCCTCCACTTT
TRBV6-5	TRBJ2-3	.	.	CASSYSGRSSTDTQYF	TGTGCCAGCAGTTACAGCGGACGGTCTAGCACAGATACGCAGTATTTT
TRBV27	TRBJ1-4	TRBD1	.	CASGKQGAGEKLFF	TGTGCCAGCGGAAAACAGGGGGCAGGGGAAAAACTGTTTTTT
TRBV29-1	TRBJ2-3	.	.	CSSSGDTQYF	TGCAGCTCCTCGGGGGATACGCAGTATTTT
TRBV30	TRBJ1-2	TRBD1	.	CAWDRGRGYTF	TGTGCCTGGGACAGGGGAAGGGGCTACACCTTC
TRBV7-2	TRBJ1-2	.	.	CASSLGGASYGYTF	TGTGCCAGCAGCTTAGGAGGTGCATCCTATGGCTACACCTTC
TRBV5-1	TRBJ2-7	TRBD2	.	CASSFKLAGGRLPYEQYF	TGCGCCAGCAGCTTCAAACTAGCGGGGGGGCGTCTCCCCTACGAGCAGTACTTC
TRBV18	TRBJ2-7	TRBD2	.	CASSPNSGGFDEQYF	TGTGCCAGCTCACCAAATAGCGGGGGCTTCGACGAGCAGTACTTC
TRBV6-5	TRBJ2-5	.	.	CASSYSGRRSFQTQYF	TGTGCCAGCAGTTACTCGGGAAGGAGGAGCTTCCAGACCCAGTACTTC
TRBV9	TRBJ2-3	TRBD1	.	CASSTRGTGLSTDTQYF	TGTGCCAGCAGCACCCGAGGGACAGGGCTTAGCACAGATACGCAGTATTTT
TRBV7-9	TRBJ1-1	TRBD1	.	CASSYRYRQGNTEAFF	TGTGCCAGCAGCTACCGATATCGACAGGGGAACACTGAAGCTTTCTTT
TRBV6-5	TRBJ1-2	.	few	CASSRGVGGYGYTF	TGTGCCAGCAGCCGCGGGGTGGGAGGGTATGGCTACACCTTC
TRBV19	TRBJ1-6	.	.	CASRGDPYNSPLHF	TGTGCCTCCCGGGGAGATCCCTATAATTCACCCCTCCACTTT
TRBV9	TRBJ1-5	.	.	CASSAGRGQPQHF	TGTGCCAGCAGCGCCGGGCGGGGACAGCCCCAGCATTTT
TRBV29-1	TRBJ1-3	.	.	CSVVEGRPGNTIYF	TGCAGCGTTGTTGAGGGGAGGCCTGGAAACACCATATATTTT